This TCR beta chain was obtained from a study of Ad26.COV2.S vaccination and SARS-CoV-2 variants. The wider study: Within the COV1001 Ad26.COV2.S trial arm, the donor was enrolled.

Treatment specified: some 19 received Ad26.COV2.S at low or high dose, single or two shots; 5 received placebo; per-sample allocation not given. Material that was analyzed had been drawn on day 63 after the first vaccine or placebo injection. It was an adult aged 18-55 years in Boston who was the donor. An Ad26 vector that expressed Wuhan-strain SARS-CoV-2 spike constituted the vaccine. This table comes from immunoSEQ multiplex PCR, and its TCRdb copy is limited to in-frame clones, with some not included. The sample holds 350,000 to 500,000 clones, nearly 90% seen once. V shed 3 bases, J shed 1 base, and the junction held 10 bases outside the gene matches. Germline V gives CDR1 SGDLS, CDR2 YYNGEE. This CDR3 spans 16 amino acids.

The receptor's source is a person aged 18-65 years who received the Ad26.COV2.S COVID-19 vaccine or a placebo. The sample here was peripheral blood, taken in a trial of Ad26.COV2.S vaccine versus placebo. The chain carries TRBV9 and TRBJ2-7; 7 positions agree with TRBD1. As DNA, the CDR3 is TGTGCCAGCAGCGAGAAACAGGGGTCCTATTCCTACGAGCAGTACTTC. Its translation: CASSEKQGSYSYEQYF.